The 12 T cell receptor beta chains listed next were all sequenced from one sample in a study of shared clonotypes between healthy human individuals. CD45RO-negative, CCR7-selected cells formed the naive CD8 fraction, which excluded terminally differentiated effector memory CD45RA+ cells. Generated by immunoSEQ multiplex PCR, the TCRdb table keeps only in-frame clones and is missing some. Among hundreds of thousands of clones, 96% were seen once, and the ten largest hold approximately 0.1%. Sequenced: naive CD8+ T cells sorted from blood. The receptor set was obtained from a woman in her 30s in good health.

This chain uses TRBV7-3 with TRBJ2-1; 9 nucleotides line up with TRBD2. This CDR3 comprises 13 residues. Germline CDR1 reads SGHTA; CDR2 reads FQGTGA. This chain's CDR3 is CVSGRSSDNEQFF. The CDR3 bases are TGTGTAAGCGGGAGGTCCTCTGACAATGAGCAGTTCTTC.

This chain's CDR3 is CASSPLTTGNTIYF. The CDR3 nucleotides read TGTGCCAGCAGCCCTCTTACGACCGGAAACACCATATATTTT. The genes are TRBV14 and TRBJ1-3; D is undetermined. With 4 bases removed from V and 4 bases from J, the gap between germline ends came to 11 bases. The V gene's germline CDR1 is SGHDN and CDR2 FVKESK. The CDR3 length is 14 residues. The variable domain in full, completed from reference TRBV14 and TRBJ1-3, reads EAGVTQFPSHSVIEKGQTVTLRCDPISGHDNLYWYRRVMGKEIKFLLHFVKESKQDESGMPNNRFLAERTGGTYSTLKVQPAELEDSGVYFCASSPLTTGNTIYFGEGSWLTVV.

V usage is TRBV7-9 and J usage is TRBJ1-4; D remains ambiguous. From germline, CDR1 is SEHNR and CDR2 FQNEAQ (reference sequence). V lost 11 bases to trimming and J lost 7 bases, with 11 bases between them. This CDR3 spans 11 amino acids. CDR3 amino acids: CALHHGEKLFF. The CDR3 DNA sequence: TGTGCCCTCCACCACGGTGAAAAACTGTTTTTT.

This clone was counted a few times. Within the sample, other DNA sequences also encode this same CDR3. The V and J genes are TRBV28 and TRBJ1-5, with D hard to call. CDR1 MDHEN and CDR2 SYDVKM come from the germline V gene. CDR3 length: 11 amino acids. The V end lost 8 bases, the J end lost 7 bases, and 9 bases lay between the germline ends. The CDR3 DNA is TGTGCCAGCTCGAGGAACCAGCCCCAGCATTTT. This translates into CASSRNQPQHF.

CDR3 in DNA: TGTGCCAGCTCACCTCAACCGGGAGACGGAGGTATGAACACTGAAGCTTTCTTT. This sequence encodes CASSPQPGDGGMNTEAFF. The chain couples TRBV19 to TRBJ1-1, with D unresolved. Trimming stripped 9 bases from V and 0 bases from J, with 26 bases between. Germline V CDR1 and CDR2: LNHDA, SQIVND (reference sequence). The CDR3 runs to 18 residues. The full variable domain, completed using reference TRBV19 and TRBJ1-1, is DGGITQSPKYLFRKEGQNVTLSCEQNLNHDAMYWYRQDPGQGLRLIYYSQIVNDFQKGDIAEGYSVSREKKESFPLTVTSAQKNPTAFYLCASSPQPGDGGMNTEAFFGQGTRLTVV.

This clone appeared a few times. This sequence joins TRBV6-1 and TRBJ1-1; 7 nucleotides line up with TRBD1. This CDR3 region has 12 residues. Germline V gene lookup returns CDR1 MNHNS and CDR2 SASEGT. V dropped 7 bases and J dropped 7; count of bases not matched to a gene: 6. The CDR3 is CASTIWTGEAFF. The DNA for the CDR3 is TGTGCCAGCACCATTTGGACAGGTGAAGCTTTCTTT.

In regard to this clone: This sample includes further DNA sequences coding for the same CDR3. This rearrangement joins TRBV27 to TRBJ2-7, with a weak D call TRBD1 (7 bases). Trimming removed 2 bases at V and 5 bases at J, with 13 bases between. In germline, CDR1 is MNHEY, CDR2 SMNVEV (reference sequence). The CDR3 is made up of 14 amino acids. The DNA of the CDR3 is TGTGCCAGCAGTTTAATACAGGGGAGGAACGAGCAGTACTTC. It codes for CASSLIQGRNEQYF.

This clone was detected once. The chain links TRBV28 to TRBJ1-3; D is ambiguous. Germline CDR1 and CDR2: MDHEN and SYDVKM. The CDR3 is 16 residues long. The ends were cut back, 2 bases at V and 0 bases at J, with 11 bases in the middle. The CDR3 DNA follows: TGTGCCAGCAGTTTAAGGGAGGTCTACTCTGGAAACACCATATATTTT. Translation: CASSLREVYSGNTIYF.

DNA of the CDR3: TGTGCCTGGACGAGCTACACCGGGGAGCTGTTTTTT. This gives the protein CAWTSYTGELFF. The chain has TRBV30 and TRBJ2-2, with D unresolved. Trimming took 4 bases from V and 3 from J, leaving 6 bases between them. There are 12 residues in the CDR3. Germline-derived CDR1 and CDR2 are GTSNPN and SVGIG (reference sequence).

The count of this clone is one. The J gene is TRBJ1-5, the V gene TRBV28, with TRBD1 matching 9 bases. Germline CDR1 MDHEN, CDR2 SYDVKM. The V and J ends lost 10 bases and 7 bases, in that order; junction bases with no gene match: 14. The CDR3 contains 15 residues. CDR3 protein: CATTPLQGAWQPQHF. CDR3 DNA: TGTGCCACCACCCCCCTACAGGGGGCTTGGCAGCCCCAGCATTTT.

The chain joins TRBV9 to TRBJ2-7; 10 bases map to TRBD2. V lost 0 bases, J lost 3 bases, and 3 bases stayed unmatched. Germline values: CDR1 SGDLS, CDR2 YYNGEE. This CDR3 is 15 amino acids long. CDR3 protein: CASSVGAGGIYEQYF. The CDR3 bases are TGTGCCAGCAGCGTAGGAGCGGGAGGGATCTACGAGCAGTACTTC.

This sequence joins TRBV6-5 and TRBJ2-4, with 8 bases aligning to TRBD2. From germline, CDR1 is MNHEY and CDR2 SVGAGI. V lost 5 bases to trimming and J lost 3 bases; unmatched junction nucleotides: 6. The CDR3 has 15 residues. CDR3 coding DNA: TGTGCCAGCAGTACTAGCGGCACCTACAAAAACATTCAGTACTTC. The encoded protein is CASSTSGTYKNIQYF.